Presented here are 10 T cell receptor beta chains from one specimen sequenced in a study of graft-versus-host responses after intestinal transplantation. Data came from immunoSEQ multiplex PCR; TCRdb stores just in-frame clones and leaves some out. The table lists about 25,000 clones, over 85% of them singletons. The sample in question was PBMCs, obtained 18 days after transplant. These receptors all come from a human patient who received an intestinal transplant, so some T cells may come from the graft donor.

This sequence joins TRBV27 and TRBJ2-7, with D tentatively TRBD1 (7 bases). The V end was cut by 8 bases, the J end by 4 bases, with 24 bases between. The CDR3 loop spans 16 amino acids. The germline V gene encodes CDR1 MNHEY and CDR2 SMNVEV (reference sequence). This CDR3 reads CASALGGGAWVYEQYF. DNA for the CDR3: TGTGCCAGCGCTCTCGGAGGGGGCGCTTGGGTTTACGAGCAGTACTTC.

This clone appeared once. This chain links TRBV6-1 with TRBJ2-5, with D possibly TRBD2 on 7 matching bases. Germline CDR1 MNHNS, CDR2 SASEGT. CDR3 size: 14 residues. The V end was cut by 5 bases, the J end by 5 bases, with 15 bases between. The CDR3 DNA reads TGTGCCAGCAGTTTGGGGGGGCGCGTGGAGACCCAGTACTTC. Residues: CASSLGGRVETQYF.

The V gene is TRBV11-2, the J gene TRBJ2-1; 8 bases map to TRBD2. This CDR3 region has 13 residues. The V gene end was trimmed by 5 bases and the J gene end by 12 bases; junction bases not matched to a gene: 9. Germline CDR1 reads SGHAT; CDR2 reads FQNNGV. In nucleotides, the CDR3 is TGTGCCAGCAGCGCCAGCGGGGGAGGCGTGCAGTTCTTC. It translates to CASSASGGGVQFF.

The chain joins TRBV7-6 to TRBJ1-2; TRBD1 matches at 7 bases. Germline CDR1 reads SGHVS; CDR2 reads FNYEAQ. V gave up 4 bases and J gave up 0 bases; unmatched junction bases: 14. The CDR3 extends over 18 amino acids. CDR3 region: CASSSVRGDRTSNYGYTF. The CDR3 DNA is TGTGCCAGCAGCTCTGTGAGGGGGGACAGAACTTCTAACTATGGCTACACCTTC.

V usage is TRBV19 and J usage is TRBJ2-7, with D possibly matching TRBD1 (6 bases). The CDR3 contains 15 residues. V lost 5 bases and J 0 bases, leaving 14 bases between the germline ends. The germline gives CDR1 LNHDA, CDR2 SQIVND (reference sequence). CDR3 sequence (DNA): TGTGCCAGTAGTCCCCCCGGGACAAACTCCTACGAGCAGTACTTC. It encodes CASSPPGTNSYEQYF.

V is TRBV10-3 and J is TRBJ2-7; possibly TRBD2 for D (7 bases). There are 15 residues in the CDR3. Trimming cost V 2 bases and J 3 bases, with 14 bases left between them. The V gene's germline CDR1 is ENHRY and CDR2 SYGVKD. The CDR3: CAISETGGPFYEQYF. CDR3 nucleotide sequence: TGTGCCATCAGTGAGACCGGGGGGCCTTTCTACGAGCAGTACTTC.

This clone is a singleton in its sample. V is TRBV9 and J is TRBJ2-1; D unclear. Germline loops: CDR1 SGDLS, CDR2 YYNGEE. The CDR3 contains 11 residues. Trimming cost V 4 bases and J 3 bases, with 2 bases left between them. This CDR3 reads CASSLYNEQFF. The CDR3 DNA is TGTGCCAGCAGCCTCTACAATGAGCAGTTCTTC.

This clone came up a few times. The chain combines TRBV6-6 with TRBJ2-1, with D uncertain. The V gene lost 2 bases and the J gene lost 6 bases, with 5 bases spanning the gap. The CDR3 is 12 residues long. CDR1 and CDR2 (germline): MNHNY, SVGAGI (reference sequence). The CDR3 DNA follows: TGTGCCAGCAGTTACCGGTCCAATGAGCAGTTCTTC. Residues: CASSYRSNEQFF.

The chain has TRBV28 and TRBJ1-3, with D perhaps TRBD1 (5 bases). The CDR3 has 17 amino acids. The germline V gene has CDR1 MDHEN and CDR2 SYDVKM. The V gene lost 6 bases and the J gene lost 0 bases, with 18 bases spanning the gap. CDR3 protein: CASRPRPGGNSGNTIYF. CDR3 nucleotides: TGTGCCAGCAGACCTCGACCCGGGGGAAACTCTGGAAACACCATATATTTT.

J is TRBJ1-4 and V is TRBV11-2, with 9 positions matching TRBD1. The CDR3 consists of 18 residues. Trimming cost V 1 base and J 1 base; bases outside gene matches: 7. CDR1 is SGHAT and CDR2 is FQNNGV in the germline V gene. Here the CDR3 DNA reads TGTGCCAGCAGCTTAGGGACAGGGGTTACTAGAACTAATGAAAAACTGTTTTTT. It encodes CASSLGTGVTRTNEKLFF.